The rows below give T cell receptor beta chains drawn from one sample of a study of blood T cell repertoires in COVID-19. Assay: immunoSEQ multiplex PCR; the TCRdb copy retains only in-frame clones and omits some. Of about 68,000 clones listed, roughly 83% are singletons. Material: peripheral blood. The receptors were sampled from a man aged 50-59 years with active COVID-19. Both conserved end residues are part of each CDR3. Fields, in order: V gene, CDR3 length, CDR3 protein.

V gene: TRBV7-2; CDR3 length: 15; CDR3 protein: CASSGRGSYNSPLHF
V gene: TRBV29-1; CDR3 length: 13; CDR3 protein: CSVADRNPYEQYF
V gene: TRBV6-5; CDR3 length: 15; CDR3 protein: CASSSAPGGGTEAFF
V gene: TRBV19; CDR3 length: 14; CDR3 protein: CASSATPRRYEQYF
V gene: TRBV6-5; CDR3 length: 12; CDR3 protein: CASTRGGAPLHF
V gene: TRBV10-3; CDR3 length: 14; CDR3 protein: CAISRTGGKDTIYF
V gene: TRBV2; CDR3 length: 12; CDR3 protein: CASSEDANEQFF
V gene: TRBV7-8; CDR3 length: 15; CDR3 protein: CASSQRAGGTGELFF
V gene: TRBV14; CDR3 length: 15; CDR3 protein: CASSQGAGGDYGYTF
V gene: TRBV5-4; CDR3 length: 15; CDR3 protein: CASSQTSTNTGELFF
V gene: TRBV2; CDR3 length: 14; CDR3 protein: CASRRQGDTGELFF
V gene: TRBV5-1; CDR3 length: 17; CDR3 protein: CASSWGLAGDSTGELFF
V gene: TRBV27; CDR3 length: 16; CDR3 protein: CASSLLPTGVPQPQHF
V gene: TRBV2; CDR3 length: 15; CDR3 protein: CASSEVGLGPYEQYF
V gene: TRBV2; CDR3 length: 13; CDR3 protein: CASRPSEDYGYTF
V gene: TRBV7-6; CDR3 length: 15; CDR3 protein: CASSLSDSTNTEAFF
V gene: TRBV29-1; CDR3 length: 13; CDR3 protein: CSGLRLAGETQYF
V gene: TRBV7-2; CDR3 length: 14; CDR3 protein: CAGSLAGTYNEQFF
V gene: TRBV2; CDR3 length: 14; CDR3 protein: CASTGTGGYNEQFF
V gene: TRBV3-1/TRBV3-2; CDR3 length: 15; CDR3 protein: CASSQGLAGVGAQYF
V gene: TRBV5-1; CDR3 length: 16; CDR3 protein: CASSRGRAGGGETQYF
V gene: TRBV5-8; CDR3 length: 17; CDR3 protein: CASSLGMTSGGEDTQYF
V gene: TRBV11-2; CDR3 length: 13; CDR3 protein: CAASKRPNEKLFF
V gene: TRBV7-9; CDR3 length: 14; CDR3 protein: CASSRGPGANVLTF
V gene: TRBV6-2/TRBV6-3; CDR3 length: 16; CDR3 protein: CASSNRQGGSNQPQHF
V gene: TRBV2; CDR3 length: 15; CDR3 protein: CASKPTSFRNQPQHF
V gene: TRBV27; CDR3 length: 16; CDR3 protein: CASSSPARDRGYDYTF
V gene: TRBV4-1; CDR3 length: 14; CDR3 protein: CASSLTTGSTEAFF
V gene: TRBV10-3; CDR3 length: 14; CDR3 protein: CAISESNRIYEQYF